This TCR beta chain appears in the sequencing data of a study of T cell repertoires in cytomegalovirus infection. Regarding this clonotype: Its antigen is currently unknown.

TCRdb re-derived calls from the reads in MiXCR, one entry per CDR3 protein. The data show some 920,000 distinct CDR3 sequences, with around 32% seen just once and about an eighth held by the top ten. This receptor was obtained from a human donor in good health (CMV status not recorded). Some clones in this sample may be carry-over from other donors' samples. Sequenced material: cultured CD8+ T cells from PBMCs, taken from culture after CMV antigen stimulation.

The CDR3 bases are TGTGCCAGCAGCCAATCGCGGGACGAAGTAAACTATGGCTACACCTTC. Translating gives CASSQSRDEVNYGYTF. The chain employs TRBV16 and TRBJ1-2, with D perhaps TRBD1 (5 bases). Germline loops: CDR1 KGHSY, CDR2 FQNENV. V dropped 0 bases and J dropped 2 bases, with 13 bases sitting between them. The length of the CDR3 is 16 residues.